Each of the 20 T cell receptor beta chains below was sequenced from the same sample in a study of spatial heterogeneity in lung cancer. TCRdb analysed the 5' RACE reads with MiXCR anew, one entry per CDR3 protein. The data show about 18,000 distinct CDR3 sequences, with approximately 9.5% seen just once and about 20% held by the top ten. Study results and caveats: Mutation counts in tumors were tracked by counts of expanded intratumoral alpha and beta TCRs.

Time point given: sample taken at primary tumor resection. Their recognized antigens are unknown. Sample: lung tumor tissue, taken at surgery. The receptors shown here come from a female donor with early-stage non-small cell lung cancer.

This clonotype was seen at least ten times. This beta chain appears as a stray read in a library generated for alpha chains; its size is not informative. This chain connects TRBV2 to TRBJ2-6; the D is unclear. With 7 bases removed from V and 0 bases from J, the gap between germline ends came to 7 bases. The V gene's germline CDR1 is SNHLY and CDR2 FYNNEI. This CDR3 region has 14 residues. CDR3 DNA: TGTGCCAGCAACCCGGACTCTGGGGCCAACGTCCTGACTTTC. The encoded protein is CASNPDSGANVLTF.

This clonotype was found many times. Since the library was made to target alpha chains, this beta chain is a stray read and its abundance is not meaningful. The chain is built from TRBV5-1 and TRBJ1-2; D gene uncertain. Trimming removed 0 bases from V and 4 bases from J, with 10 bases in between. The CDR3 extends over 14 amino acids. The germline V gene encodes CDR1 SGHRS and CDR2 YFSETQ. The CDR3 bases are TGCGCCAGCAGCTTGGAGGGATTTGCCTATGGCTACACCTTC. Amino acids: CASSLEGFAYGYTF. Filled out from reference TRBV5-1 and TRBJ1-2, the complete variable domain reads KAGVTQTPRYLIKTRGQQVTLSCSPISGHRSVSWYQQTPGQGLQFLFEYFSETQRNKGNFPGRFSGRQFSNSRSEMNVSTLELGDSALYLCASSLEGFAYGYTFGSGTRLTVV.

This clonotype was seen ten or more times. Because the library targeted alpha chains, this beta chain is an off-target read whose size means little. This chain uses TRBV7-9 with TRBJ1-5; D gene ambiguous. The germline V gene encodes CDR1 SEHNR and CDR2 FQNEAQ (reference sequence). The length of the CDR3 is 12 residues. Trimming took off 5 bases at V and 4 bases at J, with 6 bases between the two ends. This CDR3 is CASSPENQPQHF. The DNA of the CDR3 is TGTGCCAGCAGCCCGGAAAATCAGCCCCAGCATTTT.

In regard to this clonotype: Being off target in a library aimed at alpha chains, this beta chain has a size of little meaning. The chain links TRBV6-1 to TRBJ1-3; D call uncertain. This CDR3 has 12 residues. Germline CDR1 and CDR2: MNHNS and SASEGT. V was clipped by 2 bases and J by 2 bases, with 1 base between them. The CDR3 is CASSETGNTIYF. CDR3 bases: TGTGCCAGCAGTGAAACTGGAAACACCATATATTTT.

By share, this clonotype counts as medium-sized (0.01 to 0.1%). Since it is a stray read in a library aimed at alpha chains, this beta chain has a size that is not meaningful. The chain recombines TRBV19 with TRBJ1-1; D call uncertain. The CDR3 runs 14 residues. V lost 10 bases to trimming and J lost 5 bases, with 20 bases between them. CDR1 is LNHDA and CDR2 is SQIVND in the germline V gene (reference sequence). The CDR3 nucleotides read TGTGCCACCAAAGGGCGGGTTATGCGGACTGAAGCTTTCTTT. Its translation: CATKGRVMRTEAFF.

This clonotype was observed a few times. Because this beta chain is a stray read in a library intended to capture alpha chains, its abundance should not be given much weight. V is TRBV6-2 or TRBV6-3 and J is TRBJ2-7; TRBD2 aligns across 9 bases. In germline, CDR1 is MNHEY, CDR2 SVGEGT. This CDR3 spans 13 amino acids. Unmatched junction bases numbered 3, after V lost 7 bases and J lost 2 bases. CDR3 residues: CASILAGTYEQYF. CDR3 bases: TGTGCCAGCATCCTAGCGGGGACCTACGAGCAGTACTTC.

This clonotype was recorded a few times. The library was prepared for alpha chains; this beta chain is a stray read, so its frequency means little. The chain combines TRBV12-1 with TRBJ1-5; the tabulated D call, TRBD1, remains unverified against the DNA. TRBV12-1 is described as a pseudogene. The CDR3 contains 14 residues. In nucleotides, the CDR3 is TGTGCCAGCAGTCCAAGGACAGTCAATCAGCCCCAGCATTTT. Amino acids: CASSPRTVNQPQHF.

About this clonotype itself: Since the library was made to target alpha chains, this beta chain is a stray read and its abundance is not meaningful. The chain joins TRBV30 to TRBJ2-7; no reliable D call. CDR1 and CDR2 (germline): GTSNPN, SVGIG (reference sequence). Trimming took 4 bases from V and 1 from J, leaving 11 bases between them. The CDR3 sequence is 13 residues long. The CDR3 sequence is CAWTGWDSYEQYF. The CDR3 DNA reads as TGTGCCTGGACGGGCTGGGATTCCTACGAGCAGTACTTC.

This clonotype was seen ten or more times. Being off target in a library aimed at alpha chains, this beta chain has a size of little meaning. The chain employs TRBV5-8 and TRBJ2-1; 11 bases are shared with TRBD2. The J segment lost 9 bases and the V segment lost 1 base, leaving 6 bases of the junction unmatched. Germline loops: CDR1 SGHTS, CDR2 YDEGEE. CDR3 length: 15 amino acids. CDR3 nucleotides: TGTGCCAGCAGCTTGCAGCTAGCGGGAGGTAGTGAGCAGTTCTTC. This encodes CASSLQLAGGSEQFF.

This clonotype was observed a few times. Since it is a stray read in a library aimed at alpha chains, this beta chain has a size that is not meaningful. This rearrangement joins TRBV2 to TRBJ2-1; possibly TRBD1 for D (5 bases). CDR1 is SNHLY, CDR2 FYNNEI, per germline. There are 13 residues in the CDR3. The ends were cut back, 9 bases at V and 6 bases at J, with 15 bases in the middle. CDR3 nucleotides: TGTGCCAGTCTTTTGCAGGGTATCAATGAGCAGTTCTTC. It is translated as CASLLQGINEQFF.

Note on this clonotype: This beta chain came through as a stray read in a library set up for alpha chains, and its size says little. The chain has TRBV5-6 and TRBJ2-7; D unclear. V dropped 2 bases and J dropped 5 bases, with 5 bases sitting between them. Germline lookup yields CDR1 SGHDT and CDR2 YYEEEE. CDR3 length: 11 amino acids. Here the CDR3 reads CASSFGDEQYF. The DNA of the CDR3 is TGTGCCAGCAGCTTTGGGGACGAGCAGTACTTC.

At least ten counts were recorded for this clonotype. Little can be read into the size of this beta chain, an off-target read in a library designed for alpha chains. J is TRBJ1-5 and V is TRBV20-1, with TRBD1 matching 8 bases. The CDR3 totals 13 residues. Germline values: CDR1 DFQATT, CDR2 SNEGSKA (reference sequence). Trimming at V came to 4 bases and at J to 6 bases, leaving 5 bases not matched to a gene. CDR3 region: CSATQGDAQPQHF. For the CDR3, the DNA is TGCAGTGCTACACAGGGGGATGCTCAGCCCCAGCATTTT.

This clonotype was seen a handful of times. Being off target in a library aimed at alpha chains, this beta chain has a size of little meaning. The chain uses TRBV9 and TRBJ1-4; D is unclear. V was cut by 4 bases and J by 7 bases, with 11 bases left in between. Germline values: CDR1 SGDLS, CDR2 YYNGEE. This CDR3 has 13 amino acids. Written as DNA, the CDR3 is TGTGCCAGCAGCCTTTGGCCAGGTGAAAAACTGTTTTTT. Translation gives CASSLWPGEKLFF.

The table lists this clonotype with many counts. Being off target in a library aimed at alpha chains, this beta chain has a size of little meaning. CDR3 in amino acids: CSARAPIGGYNEQFF. The CDR3, as DNA: TGCAGTGCTAGGGCCCCGATCGGTGGGTACAATGAGCAGTTCTTC. The chain uses TRBV20-1 and TRBJ2-1; D remains ambiguous. The CDR3 totals 15 residues. Germline V CDR1 and CDR2: DFQATT, SNEGSKA (reference sequence). V was clipped by 3 bases and J by 4 bases, with 16 bases between them.

Judged by abundance, this clonotype is medium-sized (0.01 to 0.1%). This beta chain turned up in a library designed for alpha chains; as an off-target read, its abundance says little. This CDR3 reads CASSLWGRNTEAFF. The CDR3 DNA reads as TGTGCCAGCAGTTTATGGGGCAGGAACACTGAAGCTTTCTTT. The J gene is TRBJ1-1, the V gene TRBV28, with D unclear. The CDR3 is 14 amino acids. V lost 0 bases to trimming and J lost 1 base, with 6 bases between them. Germline loops: CDR1 MDHEN, CDR2 SYDVKM. Using reference TRBV28 and TRBJ1-1 for the parts outside the CDR3, the full variable domain is DVKVTQSSRYLVKRTGEKVFLECVQDMDHENMFWYRQDPGLGLRLIYFSYDVKMKEKGDIPEGYSVSREKKERFSLILESASTNQTSMYLCASSLWGRNTEAFFGQGTRLTVV.

As regards this clonotype: In a library made to pick up alpha chains, this beta chain is a stray read with a size that means little. This chain joins TRBV3-1 and TRBJ2-6; 7 nucleotides align to TRBD1. With 3 bases clipped from V and 4 bases from J, the junction kept 3 bases outside the gene matches. The CDR3 has 15 residues. CDR1 and CDR2 from the germline V gene are LGHDT and YNNKEL (reference sequence). CDR3 nucleotide sequence: TGTGCCAGCAGCCAGACAGGGAAGGGGGCCAACGTCCTGACTTTC. Protein sequence: CASSQTGKGANVLTF. Variable domain in full (rest from reference TRBV3-1 and TRBJ2-6): DTAVSQTPKYLVTQMGNDKSIKCEQNLGHDTMYWYKQDSKKFLKIMFSYNNKELIINETVPNRFSPKSPDKAHLNLHINSLELGDSAVYFCASSQTGKGANVLTFGAGSRLTVL.

The sample holds many counts of this clonotype. Little can be read into the size of this beta chain, an off-target read in a library designed for alpha chains. J is TRBJ2-7 and V is TRBV18; D is perhaps TRBD2 (6 bases). The CDR3 runs to 15 residues. V shed 2 bases and J shed 5 bases, with 16 bases lying between them. Per the germline V gene, CDR1 is KGHSH and CDR2 is LQKENI. CDR3 sequence (DNA): TGTGCCAGCTCACCAGGTTCGGGGGTAGGCCACGAGCAGTACTTC. Its translation is CASSPGSGVGHEQYF.

This clonotype turned up a few times. The library was built for alpha chains, so this beta chain is an off-target read and its size means little. The chain joins TRBV2 to TRBJ1-1; maybe TRBD1 (5 bases). Germline-derived CDR1 and CDR2 are SNHLY and FYNNEI. Between the trimmed V and J ends, which lost 3 bases and 5 bases, there was a span of 16 bases. The CDR3 is 15 amino acids. The CDR3 here is CASSDDGGGKTEAFF. CDR3 nucleotides: TGTGCCAGCAGTGACGATGGGGGGGGAAAAACTGAAGCTTTCTTT.

This clonotype occurred many times. Found in a library prepared for alpha chains, this beta chain is an off-target read, and its abundance has little meaning. V is TRBV9 and J is TRBJ1-2, with D possibly TRBD1 on 6 matching bases. There are 15 residues in the CDR3. Trimming left V 0 bases short and J 5 bases short, with 14 bases between. CDR1 and CDR2 (germline): SGDLS, YYNGEE. CDR3 sequence reads: CASSVDRGAYYGYTF. In DNA, the CDR3 is TGTGCCAGCAGCGTAGATCGGGGGGCCTATTATGGCTACACCTTC.

Comment on this clonotype: The library was built for alpha chains, so this beta chain is an off-target read and its size means little. V gene TRBV19 combines with J gene TRBJ2-1, with a weak D call TRBD1 (6 bases). CDR3 size: 14 residues. Germline assignment: CDR1 LNHDA and CDR2 SQIVND (reference sequence). V dropped 6 bases and J dropped 7 bases, with 16 bases sitting between them. CDR3 in amino acids: CASSRTGTENEQFF. CDR3 bases: TGTGCCAGTAGCCGTACAGGGACGGAGAATGAGCAGTTCTTC.